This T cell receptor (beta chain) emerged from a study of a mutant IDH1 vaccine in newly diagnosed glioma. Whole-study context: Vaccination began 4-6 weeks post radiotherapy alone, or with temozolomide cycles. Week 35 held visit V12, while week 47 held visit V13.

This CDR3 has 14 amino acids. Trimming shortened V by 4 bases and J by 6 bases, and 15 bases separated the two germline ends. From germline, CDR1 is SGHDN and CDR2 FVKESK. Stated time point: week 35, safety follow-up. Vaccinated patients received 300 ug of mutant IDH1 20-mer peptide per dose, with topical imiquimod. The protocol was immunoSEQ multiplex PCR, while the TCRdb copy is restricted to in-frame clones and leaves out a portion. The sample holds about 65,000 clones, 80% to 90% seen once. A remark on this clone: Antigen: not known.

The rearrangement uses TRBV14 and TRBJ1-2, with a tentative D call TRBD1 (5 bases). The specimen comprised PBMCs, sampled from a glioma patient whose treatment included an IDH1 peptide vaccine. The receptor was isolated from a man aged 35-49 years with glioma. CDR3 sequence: CASSPFPRGDGYTF. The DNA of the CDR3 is TGTGCCAGCAGCCCCTTTCCTCGGGGGGATGGCTACACCTTC. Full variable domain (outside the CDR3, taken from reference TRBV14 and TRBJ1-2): EAGVTQFPSHSVIEKGQTVTLRCDPISGHDNLYWYRRVMGKEIKFLLHFVKESKQDESGMPNNRFLAERTGGTYSTLKVQPAELEDSGVYFCASSPFPRGDGYTFGSGTRLTVV.